This TCR beta chain appears in the sequencing data of a study of shared clonotypes between healthy human individuals. Naive CD8 populations comprised CD45RO-negative cells positively selected for CCR7, excluding terminally differentiated effector memory CD45RA+ cells. V was trimmed by 3 bases and J by 5 bases, leaving 14 bases between them. Germline V CDR1 and CDR2: SGDLS, YYNGEE. The length of the CDR3 is 14 residues. Repertoires were generated with immunoSEQ multiplex PCR, while TCRdb's copy carries only in-frame clones and drops some. The sample lists under 700,000 clones; 85% to 95% were seen once.

Sequencing used naive CD8+ T cells sorted from blood. The TCR was taken from a woman in her 30s in good health. The chain employs TRBV9 and TRBJ2-5; D is uncertain. CDR3 bases: TGTGCCAGCAGCGCGACCCCCGATGGTGAGACCCAGTACTTC. The encoded protein is CASSATPDGETQYF.